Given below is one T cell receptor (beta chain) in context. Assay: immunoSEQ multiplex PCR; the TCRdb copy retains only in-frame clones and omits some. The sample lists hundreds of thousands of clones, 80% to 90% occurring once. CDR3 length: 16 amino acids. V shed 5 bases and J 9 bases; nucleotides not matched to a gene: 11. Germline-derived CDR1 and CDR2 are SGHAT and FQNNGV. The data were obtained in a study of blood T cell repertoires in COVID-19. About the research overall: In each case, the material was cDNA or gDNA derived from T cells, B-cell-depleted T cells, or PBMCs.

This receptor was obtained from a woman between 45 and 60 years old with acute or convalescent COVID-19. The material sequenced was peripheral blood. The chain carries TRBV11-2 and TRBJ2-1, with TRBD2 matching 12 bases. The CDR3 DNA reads TGTGCCAGCAGCCCGACGACTAGCGGGAGTTATGGTGAGCAGTTCTTC. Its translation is CASSPTTSGSYGEQFF.